Shown below are 14 T cell receptor beta chains from a single sample sequenced in a study of response to subunit inactivated influenza vaccine. A single record per CDR3 protein comes from TCRdb applying MiXCR to the RT-PCR reads. The data hold approximately 200,000 distinct CDR3 sequences, with under 15% observed a single time. Sequences were derived from CD8+ T cells sorted from PBMCs, sampled roughly 5 days after vaccination. The source is a man between 50 and 59 years old who received an inactivated influenza vaccine.

This clonotype was recorded a few times. The chain uses TRBV11-2 and TRBJ2-1; D is uncertain. The V gene's germline CDR1 is SGHAT and CDR2 FQNNGV. The CDR3 sequence is 16 residues long. V dropped 4 bases and J dropped 9 bases, with 22 bases sitting between them. The CDR3 DNA reads TGTGCCAGCAGCTCAAACGACCTCTCCCCTGGCGGTGAGCAGTTCTTC. Its translation is CASSSNDLSPGGEQFF.

Only a few counts were recorded for this clonotype. This rearrangement joins TRBV12-3 or TRBV12-4 to TRBJ2-3, with 8 positions matching TRBD2. The CDR3 contains 15 residues. V was clipped by 2 bases and J by 4 bases; unmatched bases: 5. The CDR3 bases are TGTGCCAGCAGTTTATCCGGGGGGGCCCCAGATACGCAGTATTTT. It codes for CASSLSGGAPDTQYF.

There are many counts of this clonotype. This sequence joins TRBV12-3 or TRBV12-4 and TRBJ2-4; D uncertain. The CDR3 consists of 13 residues. Trimming removed 1 base from V and 7 bases from J, with 8 bases in between. CDR3 DNA: TGTGCCAGCAGTTTAGGAGGAATCAACATTCAGTACTTC. This encodes CASSLGGINIQYF.

This clonotype was seen a handful of times. J is TRBJ1-1 and V is TRBV6-2 or TRBV6-3; 7 nucleotides match TRBD1. The CDR3 consists of 15 residues. J was trimmed by 0 bases and V by 6 bases; bases with no gene match: 7. Germline V gives CDR1 MNHEY, CDR2 SVGEGT. The CDR3 reads CASSQNRGLNTEAFF. CDR3 DNA: TGTGCCAGCAGCCAAAACAGGGGACTGAACACTGAAGCTTTCTTT.

The gene calls are TRBV7-9 and TRBJ2-3; 8 bases are shared with TRBD2. CDR1 is SEHNR, CDR2 FQNEAQ, per germline (reference sequence). The V gene end was trimmed by 5 bases and the J gene end by 1 base; junction bases not matched to a gene: 8. The CDR3 loop spans 16 amino acids. Written as DNA, the CDR3 is TGTGCCAGCAGCGACCTCGCAGCGGGAGGCACAGATACGCAGTATTTT. It codes for CASSDLAAGGTDTQYF.

This clonotype has more than one count but fewer than ten. J is TRBJ2-3 and V is TRBV7-6, with TRBD1 as a possible D gene (5 bases). Trimming removed 7 bases at V and 4 bases at J, with 15 bases between. Per the germline V gene, CDR1 is SGHVS and CDR2 is FNYEAQ. The CDR3 covers 14 residues. CDR3: CASTWGPISDTQYF. CDR3 coding DNA: TGTGCCAGCACCTGGGGCCCGATCTCAGATACGCAGTATTTT.

This sequence joins TRBV7-3 and TRBJ2-3, with TRBD2 as a possible D gene (6 bases). Deletions cut 0 bases from V and 2 bases from J, with 9 bases between. The CDR3 runs to 15 residues. Germline lookup yields CDR1 SGHTA and CDR2 FQGTGA. CDR3 loop: CASSLTGLLTDTQYF. CDR3 sequence (DNA): TGTGCCAGCAGCTTAACGGGACTTCTCACAGATACGCAGTATTTT.

This chain uses TRBV19 with TRBJ2-3; D gene uncertain. The CDR3 runs 14 residues. Germline CDR1 and CDR2: LNHDA and SQIVND (reference sequence). V dropped 6 bases and J dropped 2 bases, with 12 bases sitting between them. Written as DNA, the CDR3 is TGTGCCAGTAGGGTATCCCCCACCACAGATACGCAGTATTTT. It encodes CASRVSPTTDTQYF.

In its sample, this clonotype was seen many times. V usage is TRBV6-2 or TRBV6-3 and J usage is TRBJ2-1, with D possibly being TRBD2 (5 bases). The germline V and J ends were trimmed by 1 base and 9 bases, with 7 bases remaining between them. The CDR3 loop spans 12 amino acids. Germline V gene lookup returns CDR1 MNHEY and CDR2 SVGEGT. CDR3 loop: CASSYFSGEQFF. The DNA of the CDR3 is TGTGCCAGCAGTTACTTCAGCGGTGAGCAGTTCTTC.

V gene TRBV9 combines with J gene TRBJ2-7, with 9 bases fitting TRBD2. The CDR3 totals 14 residues. Germline-derived CDR1 and CDR2 are SGDLS and YYNGEE. J gave up 3 bases and V 2 bases, and 3 bases lay outside the gene matches. The CDR3 nucleotides are TGTGCCAGCAGCGTTAGCGGGGGCCTCTACGAGCAGTACTTC. Translating gives CASSVSGGLYEQYF.

This clonotype was counted many times. The gene calls are TRBV10-3 and TRBJ2-1; D might be TRBD2 (5 bases). The germline V gene encodes CDR1 ENHRY and CDR2 SYGVKD. Between the trimmed V and J ends, which lost 6 bases and 4 bases, there was a span of 10 bases. This CDR3 contains 13 residues. Here the CDR3 DNA reads TGTGCCATCAGAGGACGGGAATACAATGAGCAGTTCTTC. The encoded protein is CAIRGREYNEQFF.

The chain links TRBV9 to TRBJ2-4; D is unresolved. The length of the CDR3 is 17 residues. The germline V gene encodes CDR1 SGDLS and CDR2 YYNGEE. Trimming took off 4 bases at V and 1 base at J, with 18 bases between the two ends. The CDR3 sequence is CASSPSGMSTAKNIQYF. CDR3 nucleotide sequence: TGTGCCAGCAGCCCATCCGGTATGAGTACGGCCAAAAACATTCAGTACTTC.

This clonotype has a count of ten or more. The rearrangement uses TRBV6-2 or TRBV6-3 and TRBJ1-6; D is unresolved. The V end was cut by 6 bases, the J end by 7 bases, with 7 bases between. CDR3 length: 12 amino acids. Germline V gene data show CDR1 as MNHEY and CDR2 as SVGEGT. The CDR3 coding sequence is TGTGCCAGCAGCCCCTGGAATTCACCCCTCCACTTT. Protein: CASSPWNSPLHF.

The chain employs TRBV7-9 and TRBJ2-5, with 8 bases lining up with TRBD1. The CDR3 has 15 amino acids. Germline V gene data show CDR1 as SEHNR and CDR2 as FQNEAQ (reference sequence). After removal of 8 bases from V and 5 bases from J, the junction contained 13 bases not matched to a gene. The CDR3 loop is CASASRDRRMETQYF. The CDR3 nucleotides read TGTGCCAGCGCCTCCCGGGACAGGAGAATGGAGACCCAGTACTTC.